This T cell receptor beta chain emerged from a study of Ad26.COV2.S vaccination and SARS-CoV-2 variants. The wider study: Intramuscularly, Ad26.COV2.S was given either once or twice, 56 days apart. Study-level findings and limits: Breadth measured for non-spike TCRs was similar across vaccine and placebo recipients. It is possible that the TCR breadth and depth analyses underestimated the total T cell responses.

The treatment is: 15 to 20 received Ad26.COV2.S at low or high dose, single or two shots; about 5 received placebo; per-sample allocation not given. Collection of the samples took place on day 63 after the first injection of vaccine or placebo. Boston supplied an adult donor aged 18-55 years. Details on this clone: Its cognate antigen is unknown.

Repertoires were generated with immunoSEQ multiplex PCR, while TCRdb's copy carries only in-frame clones and drops some. This table has 510,000 or so clones, roughly nine tenths appearing once. CDR1 is MNHEY, CDR2 SMNVEV, per germline (reference sequence). This CDR3 contains 15 residues. V lost 2 bases, J lost 2 bases, and 4 bases stayed unmatched. This TCR came from a person between 18 and 60 years old who received the Ad26.COV2.S COVID-19 vaccine or a placebo. The chain employs TRBV27 and TRBJ2-7; TRBD1 matches 9 bases. The sample here was peripheral blood, taken in a trial of Ad26.COV2.S vaccine versus placebo. CDR3 loop: CASSLRTGAAYEQYF. DNA of the CDR3: TGTGCCAGCAGTTTAAGGACAGGGGCGGCCTACGAGCAGTACTTC.